This T cell receptor (beta chain) was profiled in a study of T-cell memory formation after mild COVID-19. For the study at large: Most TCR clusters belonged to a single donor.

Study observations and caveats: The SARS-CoV-2 specificity of second-wave clones reaching peak at day 37 remained unverified.

Germline CDR1 and CDR2: MNHEY and SVGAGI. CDR3 length: 15 amino acids. Trimming stripped 6 bases from V and 3 bases from J, with 16 bases between. This clonotype was seen only a few times. Its antigen is undetermined. 5'RACE, which relied on constant-segment primers, yielded TCR alpha and TCR beta cDNA libraries carrying sample barcodes and UMIs. TCRdb re-called the 5' RACE reads with MiXCR, one entry per CDR3 protein. This table holds about 390,000 distinct CDR3 sequences, 16% found once. The TCR sequence derives from a man aged 18 to 29 who had mild COVID-19 (a few samples of this study predate the infection). Cell type and time point are not known. The specimen was PBMCs or a T cell subset sorted from them (not recorded which). This chain uses TRBV6-5 with TRBJ2-3; D may be TRBD2 (6 bases). This CDR3 reads CASRSGGTVTDTQYF. The CDR3 DNA follows: TGTGCCAGCAGAAGTGGTGGGACTGTTACAGATACGCAGTATTTT.